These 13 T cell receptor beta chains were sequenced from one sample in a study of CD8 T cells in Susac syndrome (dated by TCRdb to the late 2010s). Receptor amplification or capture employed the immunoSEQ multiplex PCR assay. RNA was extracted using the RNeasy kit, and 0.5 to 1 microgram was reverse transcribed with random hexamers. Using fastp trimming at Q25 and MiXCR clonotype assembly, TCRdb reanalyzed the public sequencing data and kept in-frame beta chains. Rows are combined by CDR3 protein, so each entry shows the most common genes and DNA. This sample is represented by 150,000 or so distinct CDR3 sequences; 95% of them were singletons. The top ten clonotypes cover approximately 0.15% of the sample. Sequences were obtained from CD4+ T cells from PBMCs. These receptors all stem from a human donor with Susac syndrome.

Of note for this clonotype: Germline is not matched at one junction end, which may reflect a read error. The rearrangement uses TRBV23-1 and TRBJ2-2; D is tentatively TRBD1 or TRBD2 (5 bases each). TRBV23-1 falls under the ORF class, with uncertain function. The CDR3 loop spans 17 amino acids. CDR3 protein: CASSQSMGPGNAGELFF. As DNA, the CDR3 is TGCGCCAGCAGTCAATCGATGGGGCCGGGGAACGCCGGGGAGCTGTTTTTT.

As DNA, the CDR3 is TGCAGCGTTGAGGTCAGTTTAAGCTCCTACGAGCAGTACTTC. Residues: CSVEVSLSSYEQYF. This rearrangement joins TRBV29-1 to TRBJ2-7; D gene unclear. Germline CDR1 SQVTM, CDR2 ANQGSEA. The CDR3 is 14 amino acids. V was cut by 3 bases and J by 0 bases, with 12 bases left in between.

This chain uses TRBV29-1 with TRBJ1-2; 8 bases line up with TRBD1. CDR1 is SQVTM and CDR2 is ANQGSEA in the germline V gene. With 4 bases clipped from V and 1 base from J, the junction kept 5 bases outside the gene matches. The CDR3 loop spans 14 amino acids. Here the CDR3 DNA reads TGCAGCGTTGCCGGACAGGGTCGTAACTATGGCTACACCTTC. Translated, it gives CSVAGQGRNYGYTF.

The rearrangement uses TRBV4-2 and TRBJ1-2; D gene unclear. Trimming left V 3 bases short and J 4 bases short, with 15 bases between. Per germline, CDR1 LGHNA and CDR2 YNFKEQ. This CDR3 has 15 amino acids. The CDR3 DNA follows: TGTGCCAGCAGCCAGGGCCCAGGTCAACTCTATGGCTACACCTTC. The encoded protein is CASSQGPGQLYGYTF.

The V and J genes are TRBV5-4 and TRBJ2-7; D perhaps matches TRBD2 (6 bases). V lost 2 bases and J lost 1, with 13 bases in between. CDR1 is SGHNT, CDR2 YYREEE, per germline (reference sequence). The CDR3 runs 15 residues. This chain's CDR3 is CASSFGRDLSYEQYF. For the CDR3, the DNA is TGTGCCAGCAGCTTCGGCAGGGACTTATCCTACGAGCAGTACTTC.

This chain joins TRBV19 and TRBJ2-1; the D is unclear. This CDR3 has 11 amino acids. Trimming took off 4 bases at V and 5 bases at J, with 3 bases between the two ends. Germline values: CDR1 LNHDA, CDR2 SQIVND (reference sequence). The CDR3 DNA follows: TGTGCCAGTAGTACTCACAATGAGCAGTTCTTC. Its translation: CASSTHNEQFF.

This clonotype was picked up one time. CDR3 loop: CSASRDRVDEKLFF. DNA of the CDR3: TGCAGTGCTAGCCGCGACAGGGTTGACGAAAAACTGTTTTTT. The chain combines TRBV20-1 with TRBJ1-4, with 7 bases matching TRBD1. CDR3 length equals 14 residues. V trimming: 3 bases; J trimming: 8 bases; junction bases outside the gene matches: 9. Germline loops: CDR1 DFQATT, CDR2 SNEGSKA (reference sequence).

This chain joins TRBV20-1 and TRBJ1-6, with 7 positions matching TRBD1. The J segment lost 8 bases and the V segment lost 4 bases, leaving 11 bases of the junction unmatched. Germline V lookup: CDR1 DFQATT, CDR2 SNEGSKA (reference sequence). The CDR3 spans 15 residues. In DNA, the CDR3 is TGCAGTGCTATAGAAAACAGGGGTATGGATTCACCCCTCCACTTT. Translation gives CSAIENRGMDSPLHF.

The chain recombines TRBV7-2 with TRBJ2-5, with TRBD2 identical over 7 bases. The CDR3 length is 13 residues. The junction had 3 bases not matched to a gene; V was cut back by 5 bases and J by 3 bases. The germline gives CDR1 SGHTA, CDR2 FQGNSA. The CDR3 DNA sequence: TGTGCCAGCAGCACCGGGACTAAAGAGACCCAGTACTTC. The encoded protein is CASSTGTKETQYF.

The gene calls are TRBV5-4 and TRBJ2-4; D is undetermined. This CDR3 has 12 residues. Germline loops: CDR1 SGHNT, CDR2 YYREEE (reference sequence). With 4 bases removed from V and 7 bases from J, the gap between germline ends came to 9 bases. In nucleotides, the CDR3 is TGTGCCAGCAGCCCTCCCGGGAACATTCAGTACTTC. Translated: CASSPPGNIQYF.

Here the CDR3 DNA reads TGCAGTGCTAGTACTGAGCGGCTCCTACTCGAGCAGTACTTC. Translation: CSASTERLLLEQYF. V is TRBV20-1 and J is TRBJ2-7; D is perhaps TRBD2 (5 bases). Germline lookup yields CDR1 DFQATT and CDR2 SNEGSKA (reference sequence). V was clipped by 3 bases and J by 6 bases, with 18 bases between them. CDR3 length: 14 residues.

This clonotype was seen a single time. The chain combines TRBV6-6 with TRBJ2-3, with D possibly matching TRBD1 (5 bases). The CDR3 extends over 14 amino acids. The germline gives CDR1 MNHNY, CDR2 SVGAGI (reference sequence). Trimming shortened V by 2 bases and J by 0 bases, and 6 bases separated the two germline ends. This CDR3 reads CASSYGHSTDTQYF. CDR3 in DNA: TGTGCCAGCAGTTACGGACACAGCACAGATACGCAGTATTTT.

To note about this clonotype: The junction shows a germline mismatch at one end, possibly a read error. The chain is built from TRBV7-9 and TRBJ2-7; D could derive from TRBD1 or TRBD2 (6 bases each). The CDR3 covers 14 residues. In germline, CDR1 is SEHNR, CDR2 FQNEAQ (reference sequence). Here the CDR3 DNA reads TGTGCCAGCAGCCTAGCCGGGGGCTCCAACGAGCAGTACTTC. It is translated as CASSLAGGSNEQYF.